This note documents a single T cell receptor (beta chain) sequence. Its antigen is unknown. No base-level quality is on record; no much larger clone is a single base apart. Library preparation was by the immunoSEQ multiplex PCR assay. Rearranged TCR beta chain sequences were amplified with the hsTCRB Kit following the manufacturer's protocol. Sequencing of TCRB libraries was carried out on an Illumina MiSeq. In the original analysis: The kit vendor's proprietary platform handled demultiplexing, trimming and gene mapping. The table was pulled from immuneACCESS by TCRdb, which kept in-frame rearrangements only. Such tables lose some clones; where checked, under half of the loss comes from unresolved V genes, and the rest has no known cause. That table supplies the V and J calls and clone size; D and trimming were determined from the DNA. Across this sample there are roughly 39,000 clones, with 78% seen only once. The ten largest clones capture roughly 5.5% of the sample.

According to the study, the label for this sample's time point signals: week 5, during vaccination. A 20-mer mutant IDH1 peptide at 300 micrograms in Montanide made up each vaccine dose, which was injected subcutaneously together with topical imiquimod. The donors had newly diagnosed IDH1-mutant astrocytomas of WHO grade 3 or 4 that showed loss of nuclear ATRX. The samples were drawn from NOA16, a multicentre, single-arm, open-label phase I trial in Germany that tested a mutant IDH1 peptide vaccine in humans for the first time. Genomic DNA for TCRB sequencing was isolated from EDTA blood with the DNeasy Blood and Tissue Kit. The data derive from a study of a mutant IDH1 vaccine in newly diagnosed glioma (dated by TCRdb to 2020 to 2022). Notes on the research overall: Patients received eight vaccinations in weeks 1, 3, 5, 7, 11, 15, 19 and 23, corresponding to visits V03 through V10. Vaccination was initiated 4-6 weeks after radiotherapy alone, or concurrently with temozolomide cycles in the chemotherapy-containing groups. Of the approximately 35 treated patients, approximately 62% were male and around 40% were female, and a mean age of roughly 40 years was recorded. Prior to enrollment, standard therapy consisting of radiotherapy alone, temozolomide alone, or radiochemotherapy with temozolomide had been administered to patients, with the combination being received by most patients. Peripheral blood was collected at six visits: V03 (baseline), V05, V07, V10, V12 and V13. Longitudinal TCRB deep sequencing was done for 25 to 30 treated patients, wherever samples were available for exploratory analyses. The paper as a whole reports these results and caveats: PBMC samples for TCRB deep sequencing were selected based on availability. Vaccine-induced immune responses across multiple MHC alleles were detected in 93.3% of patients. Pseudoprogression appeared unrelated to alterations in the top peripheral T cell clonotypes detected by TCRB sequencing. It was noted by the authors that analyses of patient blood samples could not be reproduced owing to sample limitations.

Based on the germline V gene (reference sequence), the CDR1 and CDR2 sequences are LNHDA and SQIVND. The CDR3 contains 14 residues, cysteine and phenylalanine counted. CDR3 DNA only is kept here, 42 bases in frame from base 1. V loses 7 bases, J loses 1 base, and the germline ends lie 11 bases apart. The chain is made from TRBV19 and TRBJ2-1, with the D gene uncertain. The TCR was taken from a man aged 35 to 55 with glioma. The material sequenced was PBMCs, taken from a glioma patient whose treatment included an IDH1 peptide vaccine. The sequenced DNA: TGTGCCAGTAACCGGCCCGGGTCCTACAATGAGCAGTTCTTC. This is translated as CASNRPGSYNEQFF.